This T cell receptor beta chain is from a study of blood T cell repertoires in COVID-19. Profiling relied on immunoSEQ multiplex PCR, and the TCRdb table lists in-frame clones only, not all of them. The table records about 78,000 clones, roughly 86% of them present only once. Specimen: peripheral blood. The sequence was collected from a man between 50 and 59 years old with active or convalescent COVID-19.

In nucleotides, the CDR3 is TGTGCCAGCAGGAATCTCAGGGGTCAGCCCCAGCATTTT. Translating gives CASRNLRGQPQHF. The chain is built from TRBV28 and TRBJ1-5, with D maybe TRBD1 (6 bases). Trimming removed 6 bases at V and 6 bases at J, with 12 bases between. Germline V CDR1 and CDR2: MDHEN, SYDVKM. This CDR3 has 13 amino acids.